Shown below are 9 T cell receptor beta chains from a single sample sequenced in a study of blood T cell repertoires in COVID-19. The repertoire was sequenced with immunoSEQ multiplex PCR; TCRdb's copy has only in-frame clones and lacks some. The sample carries some 200,000 clones, about 80% recorded once. The sequencing input was peripheral blood. Receptors were obtained from a woman under 40 who had recovered from COVID-19.

This sequence joins TRBV7-9 and TRBJ1-1; TRBD1 matches 7 bases. The V segment lost 1 base and the J segment 7 bases; nucleotides outside the gene matches: 6. There are 14 residues in the CDR3. Per the germline V gene, CDR1 is SEHNR and CDR2 is FQNEAQ (reference sequence). The CDR3 loop is CASSLEGTALEAFF. DNA of the CDR3: TGTGCCAGCAGCTTAGAAGGGACAGCCCTTGAAGCTTTCTTT.

This chain connects TRBV6-1 to TRBJ2-2; TRBD1 matches 9 bases. The CDR3 contains 16 residues. Trimming removed 3 bases from V and 4 bases from J; junction bases left unmatched: 6. Germline assignment: CDR1 MNHNS and CDR2 SASEGT. The CDR3 protein is CASSDTGGAGTGELFF. Here the CDR3 DNA reads TGTGCCAGCAGTGACACAGGGGGCGCCGGCACCGGGGAGCTGTTTTTT.

The chain recombines TRBV3-1 (or the pseudogene TRBV3-2) with TRBJ2-5; TRBD1 is a possible D gene (6 bases). Trimming took 1 base from V and 4 from J, leaving 34 bases between them. Germline assignment: CDR1 LGHDT and CDR2 YNNKEL (reference sequence). The CDR3 is 22 residues long. As DNA, the CDR3 is TGTGCCAGCAGCCAAGCTCTCGCCCGCCAGCCCCAGGGGCAGGTAGGGTTAGAGACCCAGTACTTC. It translates to CASSQALARQPQGQVGLETQYF.

This chain's CDR3 is CASSRGENEAFF. DNA for the CDR3: TGCGCCAGCAGCCGGGGCGAGAACGAAGCTTTCTTT. This chain connects TRBV4-1 to TRBJ1-1, with D maybe TRBD1 (5 bases). V was cut by 4 bases and J by 8 bases, with 11 bases left in between. The CDR3 length is 12 residues. Germline CDR1 reads MGHRA; CDR2 reads YSYEKL.

In this sample, this clone turned up once. CDR3 DNA sequence: TGTGCCAGCAGCTTAGAGATCCGGGATGCGCAGTATTTT. It encodes CASSLEIRDAQYF. The chain has TRBV7-3 and TRBJ2-3; TRBD2 is a possible D gene (5 bases). This CDR3 region has 13 residues. Germline CDR1 and CDR2: SGHTA and FQGTGA. Trimming took off 2 bases at V and 10 bases at J, with 13 bases between the two ends.

CDR3 sequence reads: CASSEGTGIVVYEQYF. The CDR3 DNA is TGTGCCAGCAGCGAGGGGACAGGGATAGTTGTCTACGAGCAGTACTTC. The chain is built from TRBV9 and TRBJ2-7, with 9 bases identical to TRBD1. The trim removed 3 bases at V and 3 bases at J, leaving 10 bases unmatched. The germline CDR1 and CDR2 sequences are SGDLS and YYNGEE. The CDR3 runs 16 residues. The variable domain in full, completed from reference TRBV9 and TRBJ2-7, reads DSGVTQTPKHLITATGQRVTLRCSPRSGDLSVYWYQQSLDQGLQFLIQYYNGEERAKGNILERFSAQQFPDLHSELNLSSLELGDSALYFCASSEGTGIVVYEQYFGPGTRLTVT.

The V call is TRBV10-1, the J call TRBJ2-5, with D tentatively TRBD2 (5 bases). The CDR3 consists of 14 residues. CDR1 is WNHNN and CDR2 is SYGVQD in the germline V gene (reference sequence). Deletions cut 8 bases from V and 5 bases from J, with 18 bases between. The CDR3 here is CASPTTREGETQYF. DNA for the CDR3: TGCGCCAGCCCGACAACTCGAGAGGGTGAGACCCAGTACTTC.

This clone has more than one count but fewer than ten. The gene calls are TRBV30 and TRBJ1-5; D is uncertain. Germline V CDR1 and CDR2: GTSNPN, SVGIG (reference sequence). This CDR3 region has 13 residues. V gave up 3 bases and J gave up 5 bases, with 11 bases separating them. This CDR3 reads CAWSLTLDQPQHF. The DNA of the CDR3 is TGTGCCTGGAGCCTAACCCTAGATCAGCCCCAGCATTTT.

CDR3 region: CASSEGQGRFTGANVLTF. CDR3 coding DNA: TGTGCCAGCAGTGAAGGACAGGGACGGTTTACGGGGGCCAACGTCCTGACTTTC. This sequence joins TRBV6-1 and TRBJ2-6; 7 nucleotides agree with TRBD1. The germline V gene has CDR1 MNHNS and CDR2 SASEGT. The V and J ends lost 1 base and 4 bases, in that order; junction bases with no gene match: 10. The CDR3 extends over 18 amino acids.